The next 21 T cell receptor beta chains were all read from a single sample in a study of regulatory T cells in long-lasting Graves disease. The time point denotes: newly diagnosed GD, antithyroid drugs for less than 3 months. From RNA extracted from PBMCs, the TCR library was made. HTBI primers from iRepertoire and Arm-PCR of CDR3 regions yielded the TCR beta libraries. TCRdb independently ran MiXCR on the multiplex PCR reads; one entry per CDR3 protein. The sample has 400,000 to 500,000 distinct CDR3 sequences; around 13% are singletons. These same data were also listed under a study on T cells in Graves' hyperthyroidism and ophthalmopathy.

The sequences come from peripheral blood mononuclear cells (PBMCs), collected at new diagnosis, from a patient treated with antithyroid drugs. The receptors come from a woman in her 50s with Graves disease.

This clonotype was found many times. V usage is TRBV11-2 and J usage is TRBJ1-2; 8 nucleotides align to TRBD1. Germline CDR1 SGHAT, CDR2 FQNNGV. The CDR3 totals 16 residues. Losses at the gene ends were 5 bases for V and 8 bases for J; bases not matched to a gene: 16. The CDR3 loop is CASSPTPGQGAQGYTF. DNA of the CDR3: TGTGCCAGCAGCCCCACCCCTGGTCAGGGGGCGCAAGGCTACACCTTC. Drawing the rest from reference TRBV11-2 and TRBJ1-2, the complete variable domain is EAGVAQSPRYKIIEKRQSVAFWCNPISGHATLYWYQQILGQGPKLLIQFQNNGVVDDSQLPKDRFSAERLKGVDSTLKIQPAKLEDSAVYLCASSPTPGQGAQGYTFGSGTRLTVV.

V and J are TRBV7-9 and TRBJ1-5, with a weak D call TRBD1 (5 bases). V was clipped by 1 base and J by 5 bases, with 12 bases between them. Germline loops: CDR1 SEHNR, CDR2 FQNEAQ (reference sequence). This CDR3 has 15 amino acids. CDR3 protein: CASSLGLGDDQPQHF. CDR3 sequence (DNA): TGTGCCAGCAGCTTAGGTCTAGGGGATGATCAGCCCCAGCATTTT.

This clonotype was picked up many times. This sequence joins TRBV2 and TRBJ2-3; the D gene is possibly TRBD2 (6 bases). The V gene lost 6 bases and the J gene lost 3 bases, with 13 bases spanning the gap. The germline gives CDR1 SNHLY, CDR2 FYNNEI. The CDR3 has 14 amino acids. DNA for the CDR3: TGTGCCAGCAGAGTTGGGGGGATAACAGATACGCAGTATTTT. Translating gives CASRVGGITDTQYF.

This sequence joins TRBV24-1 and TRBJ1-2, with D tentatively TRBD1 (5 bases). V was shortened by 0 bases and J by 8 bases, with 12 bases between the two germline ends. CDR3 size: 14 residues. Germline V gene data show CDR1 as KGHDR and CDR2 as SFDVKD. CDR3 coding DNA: TGTGCCACCAGTGATTTGGGGTCAGGGTTCGGCTACACCTTC. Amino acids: CATSDLGSGFGYTF.

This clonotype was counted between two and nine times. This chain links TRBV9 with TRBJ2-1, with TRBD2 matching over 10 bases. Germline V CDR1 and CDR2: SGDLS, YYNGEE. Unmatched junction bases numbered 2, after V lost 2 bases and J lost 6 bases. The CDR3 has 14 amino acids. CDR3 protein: CASSVSGRINEQFF. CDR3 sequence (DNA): TGTGCCAGCAGCGTTAGCGGGAGGATCAATGAGCAGTTCTTC.

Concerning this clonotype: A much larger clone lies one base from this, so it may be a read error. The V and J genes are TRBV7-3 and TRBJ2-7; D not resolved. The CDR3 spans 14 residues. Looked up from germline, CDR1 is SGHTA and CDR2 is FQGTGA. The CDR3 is CASSLRAYSYGQYF. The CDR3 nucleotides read TGTGCCAGCAGTTTAAGGGCCTACTCCTACGGGCAGTACTTC.

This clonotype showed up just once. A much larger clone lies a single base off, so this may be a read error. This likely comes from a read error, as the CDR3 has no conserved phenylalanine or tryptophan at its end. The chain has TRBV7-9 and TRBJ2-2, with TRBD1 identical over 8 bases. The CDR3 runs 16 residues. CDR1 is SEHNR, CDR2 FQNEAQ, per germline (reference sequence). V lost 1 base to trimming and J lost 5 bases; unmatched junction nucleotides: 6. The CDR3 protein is CASSLVWDRRTGELFS. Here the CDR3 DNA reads TGTGCCAGCAGCTTAGTCTGGGACAGGCGGACCGGGGAGCTGTTTTCT.

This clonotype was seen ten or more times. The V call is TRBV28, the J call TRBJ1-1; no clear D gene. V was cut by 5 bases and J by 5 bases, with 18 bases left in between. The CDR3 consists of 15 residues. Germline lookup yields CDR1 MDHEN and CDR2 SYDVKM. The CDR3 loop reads CASSNDHSSGTEAFF. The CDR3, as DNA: TGTGCCAGCAGTAACGACCACTCCTCGGGGACTGAAGCTTTCTTT.

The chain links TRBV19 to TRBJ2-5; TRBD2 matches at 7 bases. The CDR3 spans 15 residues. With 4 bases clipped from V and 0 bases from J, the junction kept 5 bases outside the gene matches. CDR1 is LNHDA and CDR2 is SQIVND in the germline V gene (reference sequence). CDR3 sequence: CASSNRRGYQETQYF. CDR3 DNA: TGTGCCAGTAGTAATAGGCGGGGGTACCAAGAGACCCAGTACTTC. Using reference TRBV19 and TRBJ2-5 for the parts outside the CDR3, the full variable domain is DGGITQSPKYLFRKEGQNVTLSCEQNLNHDAMYWYRQDPGQGLRLIYYSQIVNDFQKGDIAEGYSVSREKKESFPLTVTSAQKNPTAFYLCASSNRRGYQETQYFGPGTRLLVL.

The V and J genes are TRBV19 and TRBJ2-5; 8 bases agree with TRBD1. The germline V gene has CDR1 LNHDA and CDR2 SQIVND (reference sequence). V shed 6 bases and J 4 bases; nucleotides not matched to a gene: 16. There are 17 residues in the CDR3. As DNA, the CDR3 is TGTGCCAGTAGCAGGGACAGGAGAAATGGGGTCCCAGAGACCCAGTACTTC. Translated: CASSRDRRNGVPETQYF.

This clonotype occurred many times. The CDR3 DNA is TGTGCCAGCAGTTACTGGGCTAGCGGCCTGGGGGAGCAGTTCTTC. It specifies CASSYWASGLGEQFF. V is TRBV6-5 and J is TRBJ2-1; 7 nucleotides agree with TRBD2. CDR1 MNHEY and CDR2 SVGAGI come from the germline V gene. This CDR3 has 15 amino acids. Trimming took 1 base from V and 10 from J; bases not matched to a gene: 10.

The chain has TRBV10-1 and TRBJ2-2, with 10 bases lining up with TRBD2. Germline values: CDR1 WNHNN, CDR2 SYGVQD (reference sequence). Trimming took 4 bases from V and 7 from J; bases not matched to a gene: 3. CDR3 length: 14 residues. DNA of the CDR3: TGCGCCAGCAGTGTACTAGCGGGGCGCGGGGAGCTGTTTTTT. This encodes CASSVLAGRGELFF.

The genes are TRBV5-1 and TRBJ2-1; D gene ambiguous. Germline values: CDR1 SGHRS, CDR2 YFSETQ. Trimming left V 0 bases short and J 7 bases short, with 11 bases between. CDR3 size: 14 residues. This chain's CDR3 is CASSLVEETNEQFF. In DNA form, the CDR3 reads TGCGCCAGCAGCTTGGTTGAGGAGACGAATGAGCAGTTCTTC. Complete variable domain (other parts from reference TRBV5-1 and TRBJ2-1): KAGVTQTPRYLIKTRGQQVTLSCSPISGHRSVSWYQQTPGQGLQFLFEYFSETQRNKGNFPGRFSGRQFSNSRSEMNVSTLELGDSALYLCASSLVEETNEQFFGPGTRLTVL.

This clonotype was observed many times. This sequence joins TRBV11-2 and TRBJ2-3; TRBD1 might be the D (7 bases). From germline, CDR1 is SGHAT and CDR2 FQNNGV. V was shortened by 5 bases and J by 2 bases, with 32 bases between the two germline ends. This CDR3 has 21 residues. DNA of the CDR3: TGTGCCAGCAGCGCACATAGGGGGCAGGCAGCGGGCGAACCCTTCACAGATACGCAGTATTTT. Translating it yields CASSAHRGQAAGEPFTDTQYF.

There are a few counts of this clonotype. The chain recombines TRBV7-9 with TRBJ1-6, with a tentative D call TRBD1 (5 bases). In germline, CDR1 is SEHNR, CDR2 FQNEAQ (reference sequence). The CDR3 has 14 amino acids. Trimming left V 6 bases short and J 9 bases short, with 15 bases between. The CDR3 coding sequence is TGTGCCAGCAGAGTGGAGGGAGACAGTTCACCCCTCCACTTT. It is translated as CASRVEGDSSPLHF.

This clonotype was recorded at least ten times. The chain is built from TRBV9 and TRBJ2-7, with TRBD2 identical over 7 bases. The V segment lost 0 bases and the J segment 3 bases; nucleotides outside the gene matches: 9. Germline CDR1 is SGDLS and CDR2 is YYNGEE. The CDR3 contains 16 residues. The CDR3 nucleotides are TGTGCCAGCAGCGTAGTTCCCGCGGGAGACGTCTACGAGCAGTACTTC. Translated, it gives CASSVVPAGDVYEQYF.

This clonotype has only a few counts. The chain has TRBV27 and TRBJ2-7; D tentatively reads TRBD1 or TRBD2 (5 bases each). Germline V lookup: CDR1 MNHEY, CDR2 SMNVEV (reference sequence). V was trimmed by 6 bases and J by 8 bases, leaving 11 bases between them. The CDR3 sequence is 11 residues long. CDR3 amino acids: CASSVGPQQYF. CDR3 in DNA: TGTGCCAGCAGCGTGGGACCTCAGCAGTACTTC.

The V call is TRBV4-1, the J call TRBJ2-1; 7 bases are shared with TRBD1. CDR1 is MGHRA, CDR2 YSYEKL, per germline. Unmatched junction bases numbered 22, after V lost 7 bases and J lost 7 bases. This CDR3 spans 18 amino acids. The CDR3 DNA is TGCGCCAGCACCGAGACAGGGAACCTAGGGGGTAGACCTAATGAGCAGTTCTTC. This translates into CASTETGNLGGRPNEQFF.

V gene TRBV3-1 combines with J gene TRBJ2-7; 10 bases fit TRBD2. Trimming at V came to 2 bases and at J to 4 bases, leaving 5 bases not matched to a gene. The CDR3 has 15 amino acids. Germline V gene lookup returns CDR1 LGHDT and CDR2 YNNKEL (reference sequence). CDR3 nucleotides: TGTGCCAGCAGCCAAAGGACTAGCGGATTATACGAGCAGTACTTC. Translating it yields CASSQRTSGLYEQYF.

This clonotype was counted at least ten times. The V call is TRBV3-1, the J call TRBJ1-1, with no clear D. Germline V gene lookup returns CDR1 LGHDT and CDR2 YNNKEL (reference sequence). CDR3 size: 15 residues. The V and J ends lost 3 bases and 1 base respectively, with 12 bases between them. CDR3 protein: CASSQFYSPNTEAFF. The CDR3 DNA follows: TGTGCCAGCAGCCAGTTTTACAGCCCGAACACTGAAGCTTTCTTT.

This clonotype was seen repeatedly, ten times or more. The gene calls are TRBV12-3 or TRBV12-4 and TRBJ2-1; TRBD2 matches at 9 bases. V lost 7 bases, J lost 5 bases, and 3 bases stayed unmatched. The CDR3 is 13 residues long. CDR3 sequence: CASISGSDNEQFF. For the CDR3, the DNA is TGTGCCAGCATTAGCGGGAGCGACAATGAGCAGTTCTTC.